These 27 T cell receptor beta chains were all obtained from the same sample, sequenced in a study of blood T cells in healthy people across ages. Sample-barcoded 5' priming and a J-beta primer mix drove a second PCR of about 7 to 11 cycles. TCRdb re-called the 5' RACE reads with MiXCR, one entry per CDR3 protein. The table shows over 500,000 distinct CDR3 sequences, with about 27% occurring only once. The same sample was also used in a study of T cells of mothers and their children.

Material: blood. These receptors were collected from a boy aged 2 to 10 in good health.

The V gene is TRBV6-1, the J gene TRBJ1-1; 9 bases align to TRBD1. CDR3 size: 14 residues. The V gene end was trimmed by 6 bases and the J gene end by 2 bases; junction bases not matched to a gene: 4. Germline V CDR1 and CDR2: MNHNS, SASEGT. This CDR3 reads CASRTGGINTEAFF. In nucleotides, the CDR3 is TGTGCCAGCAGGACAGGGGGAATTAACACTGAAGCTTTCTTT.

The chain couples TRBV12-3 or TRBV12-4 to TRBJ2-7; 16 nucleotides agree with TRBD2. CDR3 length: 17 amino acids. V lost 6 bases and J lost 4; bases outside the gene matches: 9. In DNA, the CDR3 is TGTGCCAGCAGCATGGGACTAGCGGGGGGGCCAGGGTACGAGCAGTACTTC. Translation gives CASSMGLAGGPGYEQYF.

V gene TRBV4-2 combines with J gene TRBJ2-1, with a weak D call TRBD2 (5 bases). The CDR3 contains 13 residues. Trimming left V 5 bases short and J 6 bases short, with 11 bases between. Germline V gives CDR1 LGHNA, CDR2 YNFKEQ. The CDR3 is CASSGSDFNEQFF. CDR3 DNA sequence: TGTGCCAGCAGCGGTAGCGACTTCAATGAGCAGTTCTTC.

This clonotype was counted only a few times. J is TRBJ2-3 and V is TRBV12-3 or TRBV12-4, with TRBD2 matching 7 bases. This CDR3 comprises 16 residues. Trimming took 3 bases from V and 4 from J; bases not matched to a gene: 10. Written as DNA, the CDR3 is TGTGCCAGCAGTTTTGGGAGGGCCATGGGGGCAGATACGCAGTATTTT. This codes for CASSFGRAMGADTQYF.

This clonotype was counted once. The V and J genes are TRBV12-3 or TRBV12-4 and TRBJ2-5; 9 nucleotides align to TRBD2. This CDR3 has 14 amino acids. Unmatched junction bases numbered 7, after V lost 6 bases and J lost 5 bases. The CDR3 loop reads CASSKGLALETQYF. CDR3 nucleotide sequence: TGTGCCAGCAGCAAAGGACTAGCGCTGGAGACCCAGTACTTC.

This clonotype has just a few counts. The chain is built from TRBV5-1 and TRBJ2-7, with D unresolved. V was clipped by 0 bases and J by 4 bases, with 8 bases between them. The CDR3 totals 13 residues. Germline V gene sequence: CDR1 SGHRS, CDR2 YFSETQ. The CDR3 region has the DNA TGCGCCAGCAGCTTGGTCAGCGCTTACGAGCAGTACTTC. Amino acid sequence: CASSLVSAYEQYF.

The chain recombines TRBV12-3 or TRBV12-4 with TRBJ2-5; D may be TRBD1 (6 bases). Trimming took 8 bases from V and 2 from J, leaving 12 bases between them. The CDR3 spans 13 residues. CDR3 sequence (DNA): TGTGCCAGCTGCCAGGGGCAGCAAGAGACCCAGTACTTC. It is translated as CASCQGQQETQYF.

This chain uses TRBV28 with TRBJ2-5; perhaps TRBD1 as D (6 bases). The V end lost 7 bases, the J end lost 2 bases, and 17 bases lay between the germline ends. The CDR3 has 15 residues. The germline V gene encodes CDR1 MDHEN and CDR2 SYDVKM. In DNA, the CDR3 is TGTGCCAGCACTGGGGGCCTCCTCCTTCAAGAGACCCAGTACTTC. Amino acids: CASTGGLLLQETQYF.

V gene TRBV7-6 combines with J gene TRBJ2-5; D possibly uses TRBD1 or TRBD2 (6 bases each). Germline V gene lookup returns CDR1 SGHVS and CDR2 FNYEAQ. This CDR3 region has 14 residues. V dropped 2 bases and J dropped 3 bases, with 10 bases sitting between them. The CDR3 region is CASSLLGGEETQYF. DNA for the CDR3: TGTGCCAGCAGCTTACTCGGGGGCGAAGAGACCCAGTACTTC.

This clonotype was recorded a few times. V and J are TRBV28 and TRBJ1-5; 7 bases map to TRBD1. Per the germline V gene, CDR1 is MDHEN and CDR2 is SYDVKM. CDR3 length: 16 amino acids. V gave up 5 bases and J gave up 8 bases; unmatched junction bases: 15. The CDR3 sequence: CASSPKRYRGVEPQHF. The CDR3 nucleotides are TGTGCCAGCAGTCCAAAGAGGTACAGGGGTGTGGAGCCCCAGCATTTT.

J is TRBJ2-7 and V is TRBV20-1; D ambiguous. V lost 5 bases, J lost 0 bases, and 11 bases lay in between. Germline loops: CDR1 DFQATT, CDR2 SNEGSKA (reference sequence). This CDR3 has 13 residues. The CDR3 sequence is CSARREGSYEQYF. DNA of the CDR3: TGCAGTGCTCGAAGGGAAGGCTCCTACGAGCAGTACTTC.

The sample holds a few counts of this clonotype. The V call is TRBV7-3, the J call TRBJ1-2, with 8 bases lining up with TRBD1. V dropped 4 bases and J dropped 6; count of bases not matched to a gene: 7. CDR3 size: 14 residues. Germline values: CDR1 SGHTA, CDR2 FQGTGA. In nucleotides, the CDR3 is TGTGCCAGCAGCTGCGCAGGGGGCAGCGATGGCTACACCTTC. Translation: CASSCAGGSDGYTF.

This clonotype showed up just a few times. The chain joins TRBV5-1 to TRBJ1-1, with a tentative D call TRBD1 (5 bases). CDR1 is SGHRS and CDR2 is YFSETQ in the germline V gene. Trimming cost V 3 bases and J 0 bases, with 12 bases left between them. The CDR3 is made up of 15 amino acids. The CDR3 sequence: CASSYVGRMNTEAFF. The CDR3 DNA is TGCGCCAGCAGCTATGTGGGACGGATGAACACTGAAGCTTTCTTT. The full variable domain, in which reference TRBV5-1 and TRBJ1-1 provide the parts outside the CDR3, is KAGVTQTPRYLIKTRGQQVTLSCSPISGHRSVSWYQQTPGQGLQFLFEYFSETQRNKGNFPGRFSGRQFSNSRSEMNVSTLELGDSALYLCASSYVGRMNTEAFFGQGTRLTVV.

V usage is TRBV6-1 and J usage is TRBJ1-2, with unresolved D. This CDR3 has 15 amino acids. Germline CDR1 MNHNS, CDR2 SASEGT. With 0 bases removed from V and 5 bases from J, the gap between germline ends came to 13 bases. CDR3 sequence: CASSEAPTGGYGYTF. The CDR3 DNA is TGTGCCAGCAGTGAAGCCCCCACGGGAGGGTATGGCTACACCTTC.

This clonotype was detected a few times. This chain links TRBV10-3 with TRBJ2-1; D tentatively reads TRBD1 or TRBD2 (6 bases each). The V end lost 11 bases, the J end lost 4 bases, and 12 bases lay between the germline ends. Germline V gives CDR1 ENHRY, CDR2 SYGVKD. This CDR3 is built from 12 residues. CDR3 bases: TGTGCCGCGGAGGGGGATTACAATGAGCAGTTCTTC. It yields the protein CAAEGDYNEQFF.

This clonotype has more than one count but fewer than ten. This chain connects TRBV7-8 to TRBJ1-5, with D possibly matching TRBD1 (6 bases). V was shortened by 1 base and J by 11 bases, with 12 bases between the two germline ends. CDR3 length: 13 amino acids. CDR1 is SGHVS, CDR2 FQNEAQ, per germline. CDR3 DNA sequence: TGTGCCAGCAGCTTAGGGGGGCTTCCAGCCCAGCATTTT. It specifies CASSLGGLPAQHF.

This chain uses TRBV3-1 with TRBJ2-2; D unresolved. This CDR3 region has 14 residues. Germline CDR1 LGHDT, CDR2 YNNKEL (reference sequence). Trimming pared 3 bases from V and 11 bases from J, leaving 16 bases between. The DNA for the CDR3 is TGTGCCAGCAGCCAGCCGGCCCACCCTGGTGAGCTGTTTTTT. This encodes CASSQPAHPGELFF.

This clonotype has just a few counts. The chain combines TRBV19 with TRBJ2-3, with D possibly matching TRBD1 (6 bases). Germline CDR1 LNHDA, CDR2 SQIVND (reference sequence). V lost 5 bases to trimming and J lost 4 bases, with 19 bases between them. The CDR3 totals 16 residues. DNA for the CDR3: TGTGCCAGTAGTGCCCAGGGGTGGGGATCCGCAGATACGCAGTATTTT. It is translated as CASSAQGWGSADTQYF.

This clonotype has only a few counts. As DNA, the CDR3 is TGTGCCAGCAGCTTATCACCTCCTTGGGGGCCACCAGGTAGCAATGAGCAGTTCTTC. It translates to CASSLSPPWGPPGSNEQFF. The V gene is TRBV7-9, the J gene TRBJ2-5, with a possible D match to TRBD1 (6 bases). The assigned J gene may be wrong: the sequence end matches TRBJ2-1 better. The CDR3 is 19 residues long. Germline V gene sequence: CDR1 SEHNR, CDR2 FQNEAQ (reference sequence).

This clonotype was observed a handful of times. The chain is built from TRBV5-1 and TRBJ2-3; 7 positions match TRBD2. The V and J ends lost 4 bases and 3 bases, in that order; junction bases with no gene match: 11. CDR3 length: 16 residues. Germline V gives CDR1 SGHRS, CDR2 YFSETQ. The CDR3 sequence: CASSLPVAGETDTQYF. The DNA of the CDR3 is TGCGCCAGCAGCCTCCCGGTGGCGGGAGAAACAGATACGCAGTATTTT. The full variable domain, rest sourced from reference TRBV5-1 and TRBJ2-3, is KAGVTQTPRYLIKTRGQQVTLSCSPISGHRSVSWYQQTPGQGLQFLFEYFSETQRNKGNFPGRFSGRQFSNSRSEMNVSTLELGDSALYLCASSLPVAGETDTQYFGPGTRLTVL.

The chain is built from TRBV4-2 and TRBJ1-1; no definite D call. The germline V gene has CDR1 LGHNA and CDR2 YNFKEQ. Between the trimmed V and J ends, which lost 2 bases and 8 bases, there was a span of 15 bases. The CDR3 extends over 14 amino acids. The CDR3 region is CASSQSNMAKEAFF. CDR3 DNA: TGTGCCAGCAGCCAATCCAACATGGCGAAGGAAGCTTTCTTT.

V is TRBV6-1 and J is TRBJ2-2, with a tentative D call TRBD1 (5 bases). The CDR3 sequence is 16 residues long. Germline loops: CDR1 MNHNS, CDR2 SASEGT. V was cut by 8 bases and J by 2 bases, with 18 bases left in between. The chain's CDR3 is CASGRPGPGNTGELFF. The CDR3 nucleotides read TGTGCCAGCGGCAGACCAGGGCCAGGAAACACCGGGGAGCTGTTTTTT.

This clonotype was detected only a few times. The V call is TRBV6-5, the J call TRBJ1-5; the D is unclear. The germline V gene has CDR1 MNHEY and CDR2 SVGAGI. Trimming stripped 2 bases from V and 4 bases from J, with 6 bases between. CDR3 length equals 13 residues. CDR3 in amino acids: CASSYGVNQPQHF. CDR3 bases: TGTGCCAGCAGTTACGGGGTTAATCAGCCCCAGCATTTT.

This clonotype came up once. The chain links TRBV5-5 to TRBJ2-4; TRBD1 might be the D (5 bases). The germline V and J ends were trimmed by 0 bases and 1 base, with 11 bases remaining between them. CDR1 is SGHKS and CDR2 is YYEKEE in the germline V gene (reference sequence). The CDR3 contains 16 residues. Written as DNA, the CDR3 is TGTGCCAGCAGCTTGGAGGGGCGGCTTGCCAAAAACATTCAGTACTTC. Residues: CASSLEGRLAKNIQYF.

The chain recombines TRBV6-2 or TRBV6-3 with TRBJ1-5; weak D call: TRBD1 (5 bases). The germline V gene has CDR1 MNHEY and CDR2 SVGEGT. The CDR3 has 14 residues. The germline V and J ends were trimmed by 4 bases and 7 bases, with 14 bases remaining between them. This CDR3 reads CASSLGGRRQPQHF. CDR3 DNA: TGTGCCAGCAGTTTGGGGGGGAGGAGGCAGCCCCAGCATTTT.

The chain couples TRBV7-9 to TRBJ1-3, with D unresolved. V was clipped by 3 bases and J by 4 bases, with 13 bases between them. Per the germline V gene, CDR1 is SEHNR and CDR2 is FQNEAQ (reference sequence). The CDR3 loop spans 15 amino acids. Here the CDR3 DNA reads TGTGCCAGCAGCTTCCTTCCGGGCCCGGGAAACACCATATATTTT. As protein: CASSFLPGPGNTIYF.

J is TRBJ2-1 and V is TRBV6-2 or TRBV6-3; 9 nucleotides align to TRBD1. With V trimmed by 9 bases and J by 6 bases, 6 bases remained unmatched. Per the germline V gene, CDR1 is MNHEY and CDR2 is SVGEGT. The CDR3 sequence is 13 residues long. CDR3 amino acids: CASKGQGINEQFF. The CDR3 bases are TGTGCCAGTAAGGGACAGGGAATCAATGAGCAGTTCTTC.